This T cell receptor (beta chain) stems from a study of T cells in Graves' hyperthyroidism and ophthalmopathy. V lost 0 bases to trimming and J lost 3 bases, with 10 bases between them. The CDR3 loop spans 16 amino acids. Germline V gives CDR1 SGHRS, CDR2 YFSETQ. Amplification of TCR beta CDR3 regions was performed using RNA transcripts as template. First-round RT-PCR of the TCR CDR3 relied on the HTBI primer set. In TCRdb, the multiplex PCR reads were re-called with MiXCR into one record per CDR3 protein. The sample holds under 550,000 distinct CDR3 sequences, approximately 13% seen once. Lactation, pregnancy, other autoimmune disease or uncontrolled infection excluded patients.

This sequence was found in a woman aged 18-30 years with Graves' hyperthyroidism. The specimen was blood. This chain links TRBV5-1 with TRBJ1-6, with D perhaps matching TRBD1 (6 bases). The CDR3 here is CASSLGGTLYNSPLHF. DNA of the CDR3: TGCGCCAGCAGCTTGGGGGGGACACTCTATAATTCACCCCTCCACTTT.